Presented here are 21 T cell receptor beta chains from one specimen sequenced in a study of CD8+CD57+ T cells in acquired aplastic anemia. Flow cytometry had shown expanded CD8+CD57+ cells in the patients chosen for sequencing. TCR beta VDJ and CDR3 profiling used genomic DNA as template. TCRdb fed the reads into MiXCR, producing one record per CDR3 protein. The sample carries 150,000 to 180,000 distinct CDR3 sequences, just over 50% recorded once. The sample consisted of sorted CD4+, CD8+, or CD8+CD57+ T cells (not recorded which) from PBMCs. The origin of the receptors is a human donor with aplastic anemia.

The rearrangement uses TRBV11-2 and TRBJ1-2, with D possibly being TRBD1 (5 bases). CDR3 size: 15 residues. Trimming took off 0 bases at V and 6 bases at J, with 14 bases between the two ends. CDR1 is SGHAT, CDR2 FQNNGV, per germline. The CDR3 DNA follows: TGTGCCAGCAGCTTAGACGTTAGGGGTCGCGATGGCTACACCTTC. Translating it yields CASSLDVRGRDGYTF.

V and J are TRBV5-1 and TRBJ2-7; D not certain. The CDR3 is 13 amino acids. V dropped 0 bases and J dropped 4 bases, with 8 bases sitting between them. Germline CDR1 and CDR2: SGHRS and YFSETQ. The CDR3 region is CASSLGNEYEQYF. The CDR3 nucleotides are TGCGCCAGCAGCTTGGGAAACGAGTACGAGCAGTACTTC.

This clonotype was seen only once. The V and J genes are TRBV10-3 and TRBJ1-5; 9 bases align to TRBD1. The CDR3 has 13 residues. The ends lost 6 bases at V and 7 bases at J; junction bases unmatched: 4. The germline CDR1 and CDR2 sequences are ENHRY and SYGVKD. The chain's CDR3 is CAISTGGEQPQHF. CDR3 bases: TGTGCCATCAGCACAGGGGGCGAGCAGCCCCAGCATTTT.

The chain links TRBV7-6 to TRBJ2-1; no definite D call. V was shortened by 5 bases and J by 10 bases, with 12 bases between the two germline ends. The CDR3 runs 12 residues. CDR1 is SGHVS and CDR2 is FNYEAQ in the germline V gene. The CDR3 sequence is CASSDTSTEQFF. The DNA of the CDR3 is TGTGCCAGCAGCGATACGTCGACGGAGCAGTTCTTC.

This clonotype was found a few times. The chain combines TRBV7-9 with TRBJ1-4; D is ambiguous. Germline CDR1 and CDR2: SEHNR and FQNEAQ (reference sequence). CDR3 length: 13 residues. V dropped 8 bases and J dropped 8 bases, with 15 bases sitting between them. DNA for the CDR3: TGTGCCAGCGACTACGGGCCTGAGGAAAAACTGTTTTTT. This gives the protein CASDYGPEEKLFF.

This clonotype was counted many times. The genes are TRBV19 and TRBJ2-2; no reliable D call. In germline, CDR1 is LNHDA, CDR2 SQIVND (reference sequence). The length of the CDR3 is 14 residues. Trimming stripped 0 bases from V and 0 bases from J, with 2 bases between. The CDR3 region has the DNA TGTGCCAGTAGTATAGATCCGAACACCGGGGAGCTGTTTTTT. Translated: CASSIDPNTGELFF.

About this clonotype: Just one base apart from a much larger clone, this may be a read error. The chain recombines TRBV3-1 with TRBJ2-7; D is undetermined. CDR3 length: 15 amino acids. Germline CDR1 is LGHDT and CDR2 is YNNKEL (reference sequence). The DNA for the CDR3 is TGTGCCGGCAGCCAAGTGGGCCCTAAGGCCTACGAGCAGTACTTC. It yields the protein CAGSQVGPKAYEQYF.

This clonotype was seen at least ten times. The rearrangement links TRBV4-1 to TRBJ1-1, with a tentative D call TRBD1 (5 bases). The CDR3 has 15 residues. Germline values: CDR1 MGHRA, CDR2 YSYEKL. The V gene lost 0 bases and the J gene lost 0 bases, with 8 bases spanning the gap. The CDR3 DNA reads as TGCGCCAGCAGCCAAGAGGCAGGGTTGAACACTGAAGCTTTCTTT. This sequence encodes CASSQEAGLNTEAFF.

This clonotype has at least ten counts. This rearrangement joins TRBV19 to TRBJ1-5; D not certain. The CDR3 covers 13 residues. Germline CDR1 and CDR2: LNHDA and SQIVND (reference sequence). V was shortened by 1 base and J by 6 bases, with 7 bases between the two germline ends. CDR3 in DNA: TGTGCCAGTAGTATAGGGTCCGGTCAGCCCCAGCATTTT. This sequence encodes CASSIGSGQPQHF.

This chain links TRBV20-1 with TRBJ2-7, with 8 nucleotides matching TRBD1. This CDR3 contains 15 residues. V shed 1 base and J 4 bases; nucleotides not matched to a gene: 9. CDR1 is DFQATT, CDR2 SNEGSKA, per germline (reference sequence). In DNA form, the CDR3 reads TGCAGTGCTAGAGGGAGACCGGGACAGGTGTACGAGCAGTACTTC. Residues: CSARGRPGQVYEQYF.

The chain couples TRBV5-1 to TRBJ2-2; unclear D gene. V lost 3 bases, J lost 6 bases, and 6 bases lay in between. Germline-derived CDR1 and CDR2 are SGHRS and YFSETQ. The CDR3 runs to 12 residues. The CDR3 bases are TGCGCCAGCAGCTCAACGTCCGGGGAGCTGTTTTTT. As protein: CASSSTSGELFF.

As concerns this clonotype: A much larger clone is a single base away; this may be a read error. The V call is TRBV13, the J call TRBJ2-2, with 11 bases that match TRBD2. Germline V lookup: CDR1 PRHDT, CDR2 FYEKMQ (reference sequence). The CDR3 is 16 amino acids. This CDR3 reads CASSLLPSGGTGELVF. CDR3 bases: TGTGCCAGCAGCTTACTTCCTAGCGGGGGGACCGGGGAGCTGGTTTTT.

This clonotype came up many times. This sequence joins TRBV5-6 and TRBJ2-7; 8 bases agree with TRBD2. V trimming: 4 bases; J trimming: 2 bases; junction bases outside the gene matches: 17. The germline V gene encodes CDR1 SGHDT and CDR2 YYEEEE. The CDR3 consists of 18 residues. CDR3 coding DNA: TGTGCCAGCAGCACTGAGCCCACCCCGCGGGGGGCAACCTACGAGCAGTACTTC. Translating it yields CASSTEPTPRGATYEQYF. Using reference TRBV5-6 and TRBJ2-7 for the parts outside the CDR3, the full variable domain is DAGVTQSPTHLIKTRGQQVTLRCSPKSGHDTVSWYQQALGQGPQFIFQYYEEEERQRGNFPDRFSGHQFPNYSSELNVNALLLGDSALYLCASSTEPTPRGATYEQYFGPGTRLTVT.

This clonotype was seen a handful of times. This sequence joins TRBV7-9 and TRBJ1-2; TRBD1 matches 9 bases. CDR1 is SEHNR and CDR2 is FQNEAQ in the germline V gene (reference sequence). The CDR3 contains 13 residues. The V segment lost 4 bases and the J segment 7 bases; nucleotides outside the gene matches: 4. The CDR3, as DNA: TGTGCCAGCAGCTCGGGACAGGGAGGTGGCTACACCTTC. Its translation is CASSSGQGGGYTF.

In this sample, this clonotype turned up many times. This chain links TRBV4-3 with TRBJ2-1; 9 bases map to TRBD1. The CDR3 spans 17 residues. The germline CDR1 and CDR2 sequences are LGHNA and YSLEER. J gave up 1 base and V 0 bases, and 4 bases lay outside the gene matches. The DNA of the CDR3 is TGCGCCAGCAGCCAAGATTGGACAGGGGAGTCCTACAATGAGCAGTTCTTC. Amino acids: CASSQDWTGESYNEQFF.

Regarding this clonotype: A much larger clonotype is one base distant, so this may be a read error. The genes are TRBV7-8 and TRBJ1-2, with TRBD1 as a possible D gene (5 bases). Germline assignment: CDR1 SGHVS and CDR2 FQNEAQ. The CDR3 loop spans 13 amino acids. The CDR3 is CAGSPGGRDGYTF. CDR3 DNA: TGTGCCGGCAGCCCCGGAGGGAGGGACGGCTACACCTTC.

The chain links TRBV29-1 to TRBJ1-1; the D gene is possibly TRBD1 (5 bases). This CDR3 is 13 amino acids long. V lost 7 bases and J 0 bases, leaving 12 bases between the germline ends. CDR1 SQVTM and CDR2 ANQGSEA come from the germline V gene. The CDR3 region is CSGRQGMNTEAFF. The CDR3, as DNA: TGCAGCGGGAGGCAGGGTATGAACACTGAAGCTTTCTTT.

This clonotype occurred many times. As DNA, the CDR3 is TGTGCCAGCAGTGGGGACAGGGCTAATCAGCCCCAGCATTTT. Its translation is CASSGDRANQPQHF. J is TRBJ1-5 and V is TRBV12-3 or TRBV12-4, with 9 bases that match TRBD1. The CDR3 covers 14 residues. Trimming at V came to 5 bases and at J to 4 bases, leaving 3 bases not matched to a gene.

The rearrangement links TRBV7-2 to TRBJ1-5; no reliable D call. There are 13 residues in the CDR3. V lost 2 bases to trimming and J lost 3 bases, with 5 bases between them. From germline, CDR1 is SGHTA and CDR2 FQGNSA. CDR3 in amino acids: CASSLIDNQPQHF. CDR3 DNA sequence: TGTGCCAGCAGCTTAATCGACAATCAGCCCCAGCATTTT.

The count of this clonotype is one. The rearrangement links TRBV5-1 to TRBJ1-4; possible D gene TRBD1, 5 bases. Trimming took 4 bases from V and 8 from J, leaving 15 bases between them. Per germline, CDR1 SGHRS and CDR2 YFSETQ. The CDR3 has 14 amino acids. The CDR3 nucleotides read TGCGCCAGCAGCGTGGACACTGACGGGGAAAAACTGTTTTTT. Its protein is CASSVDTDGEKLFF.

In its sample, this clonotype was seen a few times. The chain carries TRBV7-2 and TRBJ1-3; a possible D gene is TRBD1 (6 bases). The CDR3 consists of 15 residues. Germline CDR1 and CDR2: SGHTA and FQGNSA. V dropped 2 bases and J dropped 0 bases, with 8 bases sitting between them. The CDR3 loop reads CASSLIGGSGNTIYF. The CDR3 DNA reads TGTGCCAGCAGCTTAATAGGGGGCTCTGGAAACACCATATATTTT.